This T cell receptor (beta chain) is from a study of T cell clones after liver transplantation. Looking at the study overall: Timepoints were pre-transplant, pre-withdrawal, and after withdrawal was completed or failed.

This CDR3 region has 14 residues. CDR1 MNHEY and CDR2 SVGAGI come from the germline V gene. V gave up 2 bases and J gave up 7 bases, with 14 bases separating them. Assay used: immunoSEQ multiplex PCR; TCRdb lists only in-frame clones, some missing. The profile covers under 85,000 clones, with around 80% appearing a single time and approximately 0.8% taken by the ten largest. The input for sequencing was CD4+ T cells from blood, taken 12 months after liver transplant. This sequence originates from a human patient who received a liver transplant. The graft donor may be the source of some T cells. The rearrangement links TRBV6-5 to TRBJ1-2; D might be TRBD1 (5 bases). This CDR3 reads CASSYSPQGLGYTF. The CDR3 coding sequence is TGTGCCAGCAGTTACAGCCCCCAGGGCCTTGGCTACACCTTC.